A few counts support the clone carrying this T cell receptor (beta chain). What it recognizes is unknown. Template-switching 5'RACE yielded the TCR cDNA; a universal primer site and UMIs were added in the process. One entry per CDR3 protein, called by TCRdb with MiXCR from the 5' RACE reads. The data show 500,000 to 700,000 distinct CDR3 sequences, over 15% seen once. This CDR3 has 14 amino acids. Per the germline V gene, CDR1 is DFQATT and CDR2 is SNEGSKA (reference sequence). V gave up 1 base and J gave up 0 bases, with 7 bases separating them. The sample belongs to a study of T cells after yellow fever vaccination. Across the whole study: It was SMART-Seq v4 Ultra Low Input that prepared the fractions with low cell numbers. Findings and caveats of the study: It was a small share of clonotypes that appeared in both CD4 and CD8 compartments. In FACS-sorted repertoires, abundant clonotypes from the bulk population could appear as contaminants.

The chain carries TRBV20-1 and TRBJ2-4; D is possibly TRBD2 (5 bases). The receptor comes from a man aged 30-40 years who received the YFV17D yellow fever vaccine. The sequences come from PBMCs, collected 15 days after the yellow fever booster vaccination. CDR3 sequence: CSARAGLAKNIQYF. The CDR3 bases are TGCAGTGCTAGAGCCGGACTAGCCAAAAACATTCAGTACTTC.